The 22 T cell receptor beta chains presented below share a single source sample, sequenced in a study of human T cells and chemical hapten exposure. Via MiXCR, TCRdb re-called the RACE reads, giving one row per CDR3 protein. The repertoire holds about 300,000 distinct CDR3 sequences, with 4.5% to 5.5% as singletons. Sample time point: pre-sensitization, week 0. Stated treatment: therapeutic diphenylcyclopropenone sensitization with weekly scalp DPC. The sequencing here drew on whole blood, taken in connection with sensitization to the hapten diphenylcyclopropenone (DPC). The receptor set was obtained from a woman aged 18-29 years with alopecia areata. Some clones in this sample may be carry-over from other donors' samples.

This clonotype was observed at least ten times. The rearrangement links TRBV29-1 to TRBJ2-5, with TRBD1 as a possible D gene (6 bases). Germline V gene data show CDR1 as SQVTM and CDR2 as ANQGSEA. The V gene lost 0 bases and the J gene lost 1 base, with 9 bases spanning the gap. The CDR3 has 14 residues. CDR3 region: CSVEDRGFQETQYF. The CDR3 DNA follows: TGCAGCGTTGAAGACAGGGGCTTCCAAGAGACCCAGTACTTC.

The chain is built from TRBV13 and TRBJ1-6; D is perhaps TRBD1 (6 bases). CDR3 length equals 19 residues. V was pared by 5 bases and J by 0 bases, with 20 bases between. In germline, CDR1 is PRHDT, CDR2 FYEKMQ (reference sequence). The CDR3 DNA follows: TGTGCCAGCAGCGGACGCCGGGCAGGGGAAAACTCCTATAATTCACCCCTCCACTTT. Its protein is CASSGRRAGENSYNSPLHF.

This clonotype was seen ten or more times. This chain links TRBV10-3 with TRBJ2-7; a possible D gene is TRBD2 (6 bases). Trimming pared 8 bases from V and 7 bases from J, leaving 18 bases between. Germline V CDR1 and CDR2: ENHRY, SYGVKD. This CDR3 has 13 amino acids. Written as DNA, the CDR3 is TGTGCCATCCAAGAGGAAGGGACTCGGGAGCAGTACTTC. Its translation is CAIQEEGTREQYF.

The rearrangement links TRBV5-4 to TRBJ2-3; a weak D match, TRBD2 (6 bases). V shed 7 bases and J shed 3 bases, with 18 bases lying between them. The CDR3 is 15 amino acids. Germline assignment: CDR1 SGHNT and CDR2 YYREEE (reference sequence). CDR3 coding DNA: TGTGCCAGCCGTCCTCGTGGGGAGGTAACAGATACGCAGTATTTT. Translated: CASRPRGEVTDTQYF.

This clonotype was detected ten times or more. The chain combines TRBV9 with TRBJ1-1; D call uncertain. The CDR3 is 11 residues long. V lost 5 bases to trimming and J lost 5 bases, with 7 bases between them. Germline-derived CDR1 and CDR2 are SGDLS and YYNGEE. CDR3 sequence (DNA): TGTGCCAGCAGGTCGCGAACTGAAGCTTTCTTT. It specifies CASRSRTEAFF. The full variable domain, in which reference TRBV9 and TRBJ1-1 provide the parts outside the CDR3, is DSGVTQTPKHLITATGQRVTLRCSPRSGDLSVYWYQQSLDQGLQFLIQYYNGEERAKGNILERFSAQQFPDLHSELNLSSLELGDSALYFCASRSRTEAFFGQGTRLTVV.

This clonotype was observed many times. V usage is TRBV5-1 and J usage is TRBJ1-1; D gene unclear. The germline V gene encodes CDR1 SGHRS and CDR2 YFSETQ. V was trimmed by 0 bases and J by 1 base, leaving 7 bases between them. The CDR3 sequence is 14 residues long. The chain's CDR3 is CASSLGEPNTEAFF. The CDR3 region has the DNA TGCGCCAGCAGCTTGGGGGAGCCGAACACTGAAGCTTTCTTT. Using reference TRBV5-1 and TRBJ1-1 for the parts outside the CDR3, the full variable domain is KAGVTQTPRYLIKTRGQQVTLSCSPISGHRSVSWYQQTPGQGLQFLFEYFSETQRNKGNFPGRFSGRQFSNSRSEMNVSTLELGDSALYLCASSLGEPNTEAFFGQGTRLTVV.

The V call is TRBV24-1, the J call TRBJ2-1; possibly TRBD2 for D (6 bases). Germline values: CDR1 KGHDR, CDR2 SFDVKD. This CDR3 is built from 19 residues. V was cut by 0 bases and J by 0 bases, with 17 bases left in between. CDR3 protein: CATSDLRPPAGSSYNEQFF. As DNA, the CDR3 is TGTGCCACCAGTGATTTGCGCCCCCCGGCGGGGAGCTCCTACAATGAGCAGTTCTTC.

This clonotype has just a few counts. The chain is built from TRBV11-3 and TRBJ2-1; TRBD1 aligns across 7 bases. Germline-derived CDR1 and CDR2 are SGHNT and YENEEA. This CDR3 has 15 amino acids. Trimming cost V 0 bases and J 4 bases; bases outside gene matches: 3. CDR3 DNA sequence: TGTGCCAGCAGCTTAGAACAGGGACAGTACAATGAGCAGTTCTTC. Translation: CASSLEQGQYNEQFF.

Ten or more counts support this clonotype. This chain joins TRBV29-1 and TRBJ1-1; D unresolved. The CDR3 has 11 amino acids. CDR1 SQVTM and CDR2 ANQGSEA come from the germline V gene. V dropped 3 bases and J dropped 9 bases, with 11 bases sitting between them. The CDR3: CSVDSGRQAFF. For the CDR3, the DNA is TGCAGCGTTGATTCGGGCAGACAAGCTTTCTTT.

The rearrangement links TRBV20-1 to TRBJ1-1, with TRBD1 identical over 9 bases. Germline CDR1 reads DFQATT; CDR2 reads SNEGSKA (reference sequence). CDR3 length equals 14 residues. J was trimmed by 1 base and V by 4 bases; bases with no gene match: 4. The CDR3 DNA reads as TGCAGTGCTACCGACAGGGGGACGAACACTGAAGCTTTCTTT. Amino acid sequence: CSATDRGTNTEAFF.

A few counts support this clonotype. The rearrangement joins TRBV28 to TRBJ2-3; 7 bases align to TRBD1. From germline, CDR1 is MDHEN and CDR2 SYDVKM. This CDR3 is 15 amino acids long. V lost 1 base, J lost 5 bases, and 6 bases stayed unmatched. CDR3 residues: CASSLSPTGRDTQYF. As DNA, the CDR3 is TGTGCCAGCAGTTTATCCCCGACAGGGAGAGATACGCAGTATTTT.

There are many counts of this clonotype. The chain is built from TRBV2 and TRBJ1-1; D unresolved. Trimming took off 7 bases at V and 5 bases at J, with 14 bases between the two ends. Per the germline V gene, CDR1 is SNHLY and CDR2 is FYNNEI. The CDR3 totals 13 residues. The CDR3 DNA reads TGTGCCAGCACTCAGGCAGTTGGGACTGAAGCTTTCTTT. It encodes CASTQAVGTEAFF.

This clonotype was seen repeatedly, ten times or more. The chain combines TRBV7-9 with TRBJ1-1; D call uncertain. Germline V lookup: CDR1 SEHNR, CDR2 FQNEAQ (reference sequence). The V end lost 3 bases, the J end lost 1 base, and 9 bases lay between the germline ends. The CDR3 loop spans 14 amino acids. This CDR3 reads CASSFPPQNTEAFF. The CDR3, as DNA: TGTGCCAGCAGCTTCCCCCCTCAGAACACTGAAGCTTTCTTT.

The V call is TRBV10-3, the J call TRBJ1-2, with D possibly TRBD1 on 5 matching bases. Trimming took off 3 bases at V and 5 bases at J, with 13 bases between the two ends. CDR3 size: 14 residues. Germline V CDR1 and CDR2: ENHRY, SYGVKD. The CDR3 coding sequence is TGTGCCATCAGTGACAGGGAGAAAGAATATGGCTACACCTTC. Translating it yields CAISDREKEYGYTF.

This clonotype was detected a few times. The chain combines TRBV4-1 with TRBJ1-2; D might be TRBD1 (6 bases). CDR3 length equals 15 residues. Germline lookup yields CDR1 MGHRA and CDR2 YSYEKL. V was clipped by 6 bases and J by 4 bases, with 18 bases between them. CDR3: CASRQPTQGTYGYTF. As DNA, the CDR3 is TGCGCCAGCAGACAACCGACACAGGGAACCTATGGCTACACCTTC.

This clonotype was detected many times. The chain recombines TRBV2 with TRBJ2-3; D is ambiguous. The V and J ends lost 4 bases and 2 bases respectively, with 7 bases between them. Germline assignment: CDR1 SNHLY and CDR2 FYNNEI. The CDR3 has 13 residues. CDR3 DNA sequence: TGTGCCAGCAGTGCCGACCACACAGATACGCAGTATTTT. This codes for CASSADHTDTQYF.

V is TRBV14 and J is TRBJ2-7; the match to TRBD1 covers 7 bases. Germline V CDR1 and CDR2: SGHDN, FVKESK. Unmatched junction bases numbered 6, after V lost 3 bases and J lost 4 bases. This CDR3 is 14 amino acids long. The CDR3 loop is CASSHAQGWYEQYF. DNA of the CDR3: TGTGCCAGCAGCCATGCACAGGGGTGGTACGAGCAGTACTTC.

The rearrangement joins TRBV20-1 to TRBJ1-5; D ambiguous. Germline V gene data show CDR1 as DFQATT and CDR2 as SNEGSKA (reference sequence). V shed 5 bases and J shed 9 bases, with 14 bases lying between them. The CDR3 runs 12 residues. In nucleotides, the CDR3 is TGCAGTGCTCCTACAGATTCTGGGCCCCAGCATTTT. Translation gives CSAPTDSGPQHF.

The chain employs TRBV6-5 and TRBJ2-2; 7 positions agree with TRBD2. The CDR3 covers 15 residues. Germline loops: CDR1 MNHEY, CDR2 SVGAGI. Trimming took 5 bases from V and 5 from J; bases not matched to a gene: 8. The CDR3 here is CASSRGVGQTGELFF. The DNA for the CDR3 is TGTGCCAGCAGTCGGGGGGTTGGGCAAACCGGGGAGCTGTTTTTT.

The chain has TRBV5-6 and TRBJ2-3; D may match TRBD1 or TRBD2 (5 bases each). V was shortened by 3 bases and J by 3 bases, with 20 bases between the two germline ends. Germline V gives CDR1 SGHDT, CDR2 YYEEEE. This CDR3 contains 17 residues. In DNA, the CDR3 is TGTGCCAGCAGCTCGTCCATGGGGGTGGTTTGGACAGATACGCAGTATTTT. Amino acid sequence: CASSSSMGVVWTDTQYF. The full variable domain, rest sourced from reference TRBV5-6 and TRBJ2-3, is DAGVTQSPTHLIKTRGQQVTLRCSPKSGHDTVSWYQQALGQGPQFIFQYYEEEERQRGNFPDRFSGHQFPNYSSELNVNALLLGDSALYLCASSSSMGVVWTDTQYFGPGTRLTVL.

This clonotype was counted only a few times. The chain employs TRBV11-2 and TRBJ1-3; D may be TRBD1 (6 bases). From germline, CDR1 is SGHAT and CDR2 FQNNGV. V lost 5 bases and J lost 2, with 19 bases in between. The CDR3 runs 17 residues. The CDR3 loop is CASSPSVGGGPGNTIYF. The DNA for the CDR3 is TGTGCCAGCAGCCCGAGCGTTGGTGGGGGGCCTGGAAACACCATATATTTT.

This clonotype was picked up a small number of times. The chain links TRBV27 to TRBJ1-2; D may be TRBD1 (5 bases). The CDR3 sequence is 14 residues long. Trimming removed 4 bases at V and 6 bases at J, with 15 bases between. The V gene's germline CDR1 is MNHEY and CDR2 SMNVEV (reference sequence). DNA for the CDR3: TGTGCCAGCAGTTCGTCAGGGCCTCCTGATGGCTACACCTTC. This gives the protein CASSSSGPPDGYTF.